This T cell receptor beta chain was recorded in a study of neurological immune-mediated disorders. Study-wide points: Private repertoires in all groups were suggested, as expanded clones shared no CDR3 amino acid sequences across subjects.

The CDR3 length is 16 residues. Germline V gene data show CDR1 as MDHEN and CDR2 as SYDVKM. Trimming removed 6 bases at V and 8 bases at J, with 23 bases between. Noted time point: longitudinal time-point 1 (baseline). Preparation of the unsorted libraries drew on 2 million PBMCs stored at -80 C. In regard to this clonotype: The antigen is not known.

The team produced cDNA through 5'RACE using 10-nucleotide random UMIs. TCRdb fed the 5' RACE reads into MiXCR, producing one record per CDR3 protein. The sample lists roughly 75,000 distinct CDR3 sequences; roughly 13% were seen once. The chain uses TRBV28 and TRBJ2-4, with D unresolved. The sample comprised PBMCs. The sequence derives from a female donor with HTLV-1-associated myelopathy (HAM/TSP). CDR3 sequence: CASSIRDIEVWDIQYF. Written as DNA, the CDR3 is TGTGCCAGCAGCATACGCGACATCGAAGTTTGGGACATTCAGTACTTC.